Each of the 25 T cell receptor beta chains below was sequenced from the same sample in a study of T cell responses to AZD1222 COVID-19 vaccine. Sequencing was performed with immunoSEQ multiplex PCR; in TCRdb, only in-frame clones are kept and a portion is missing. The repertoire holds 90,000 to 110,000 clones, about 81% seen once, with more than 4.5% in the top ten. The sequencing here drew on peripheral blood, taken on day 0 of AZD1222 vaccination. These receptors originate from an adult in good health.

The chain employs TRBV10-2 and TRBJ2-7; 11 bases map to TRBD1. Germline assignment: CDR1 WSHSY and CDR2 SAAADI. The V segment lost 2 bases and the J segment 4 bases; nucleotides outside the gene matches: 7. This CDR3 region has 16 residues. The CDR3: CASSENPGQGVYEQYF. CDR3 nucleotide sequence: TGCGCCAGCAGTGAGAATCCGGGACAGGGGGTTTACGAGCAGTACTTC.

V usage is TRBV5-6 and J usage is TRBJ2-7; 8 nucleotides agree with TRBD1. The length of the CDR3 is 15 residues. Germline V lookup: CDR1 SGHDT, CDR2 YYEEEE. V shed 2 bases and J 7 bases; nucleotides not matched to a gene: 11. The CDR3 loop is CASSFGSYRGYEQYF. CDR3 DNA: TGTGCCAGCAGCTTCGGTTCATACAGGGGGTATGAGCAGTACTTC.

This clone showed up just once. V and J are TRBV7-2 and TRBJ2-7, with 9 bases identical to TRBD1. The CDR3 loop spans 15 amino acids. With 2 bases clipped from V and 1 base from J, the junction kept 3 bases outside the gene matches. Per germline, CDR1 SGHTA and CDR2 FQGNSA. In DNA, the CDR3 is TGTGCCAGCAGCTTAACAGGGGGCACATCCTACGAGCAGTACTTC. Amino acids: CASSLTGGTSYEQYF.

This clone was counted a few times. This chain joins TRBV19 and TRBJ1-2; 7 bases line up with TRBD1. The ends lost 7 bases at V and 9 bases at J; junction bases unmatched: 14. The CDR3 extends over 14 amino acids. Per the germline V gene, CDR1 is LNHDA and CDR2 is SQIVND (reference sequence). The CDR3 sequence is CASNQDRPLRSYTF. The CDR3 nucleotides are TGTGCCAGTAACCAGGACAGGCCCCTCAGAAGCTACACCTTC.

The CDR3 protein is CASSFVGAPNTGELFF. The CDR3 coding sequence is TGTGCCAGCAGCTTTGTGGGGGCACCGAACACCGGGGAGCTGTTTTTT. This chain connects TRBV7-6 to TRBJ2-2; tentatively, D is TRBD1 (6 bases). The CDR3 is made up of 16 amino acids. V lost 3 bases and J lost 0, with 11 bases in between. Germline V CDR1 and CDR2: SGHVS, FNYEAQ.

This sequence joins TRBV27 and TRBJ1-5, with 10 bases aligning to TRBD1. This CDR3 is built from 16 residues. Trimming cost V 5 bases and J 7 bases; bases outside gene matches: 11. Germline V gives CDR1 MNHEY, CDR2 SMNVEV (reference sequence). Here the CDR3 reads CASSPAGTGVRQPQHF. The CDR3 nucleotides are TGTGCCAGCAGTCCCGCCGGGACAGGGGTGAGGCAGCCCCAGCATTTT.

The chain recombines TRBV23-1 with TRBJ2-2, with a weak D call TRBD1 (7 bases). TRBV23-1 is assigned to the ORF class and has an uncertain function. The CDR3 spans 16 residues. V was trimmed by 3 bases and J by 4 bases, leaving 15 bases between them. CDR3 sequence: CASSHRGASTTGELFF. In nucleotides, the CDR3 is TGCGCCAGCAGTCACAGGGGGGCCTCGACCACCGGGGAGCTGTTTTTT.

The chain combines TRBV7-8 with TRBJ2-7; D is perhaps TRBD1 (6 bases). V was shortened by 3 bases and J by 4 bases, with 16 bases between the two germline ends. The CDR3 has 15 amino acids. CDR1 is SGHVS, CDR2 FQNEAQ, per germline. CDR3 bases: TGTGCCAGCAGCTTCAGGGCAGGGGATGTGTACGAGCAGTACTTC. It specifies CASSFRAGDVYEQYF.

The V gene is TRBV2, the J gene TRBJ1-2, with a weak D call TRBD1 (6 bases). The V end lost 11 bases, the J end lost 3 bases, and 13 bases lay between the germline ends. Germline lookup yields CDR1 SNHLY and CDR2 FYNNEI. This CDR3 is built from 12 residues. For the CDR3, the DNA is TGTGCCGGCATCAGGACAGACTATGGCTACACCTTC. Protein product: CAGIRTDYGYTF. Complete variable domain (other parts from reference TRBV2 and TRBJ1-2): EPEVTQTPSHQVTQMGQEVILRCVPISNHLYFYWYRQILGQKVEFLVSFYNNEISEKSEIFDDQFSVERPDGSNFTLKIRSTKLEDSAMYFCAGIRTDYGYTFGSGTRLTVV.

The rearrangement joins TRBV29-1 to TRBJ2-5, with D hard to call. The germline V gene has CDR1 SQVTM and CDR2 ANQGSEA. This CDR3 is built from 10 residues. V lost 4 bases to trimming and J lost 5 bases, with 5 bases between them. The CDR3 spells CSVVAETQYF. For the CDR3, the DNA is TGCAGCGTTGTGGCCGAGACCCAGTACTTC. Variable domain in full (rest from reference TRBV29-1 and TRBJ2-5): SAVISQKPSRDICQRGTSLTIQCQVDSQVTMMFWYRQQPGQSLTLIATANQGSEATYESGFVIDKFPISRPNLTFSTLTVSNMSPEDSSIYLCSVVAETQYFGPGTRLLVL.

This clone has more than one count but fewer than ten. The V and J genes are TRBV30 and TRBJ2-6, with a weak D call TRBD1 (6 bases). The CDR3 length is 15 residues. Germline loops: CDR1 GTSNPN, CDR2 SVGIG (reference sequence). V was clipped by 8 bases and J by 0 bases, with 14 bases between them. DNA for the CDR3: TGTGCCGGGGATTTCAGGGGCTCTGGGGCCAACGTCCTGACTTTC. The encoded protein is CAGDFRGSGANVLTF.

The genes are TRBV7-9 and TRBJ1-2; 11 bases match TRBD1. The J segment lost 4 bases and the V segment lost 1 base, leaving 5 bases of the junction unmatched. CDR3 length: 16 residues. Germline V gene lookup returns CDR1 SEHNR and CDR2 FQNEAQ (reference sequence). CDR3 nucleotides: TGTGCCAGCAGCTTAGAAGCCGGGACAGGGGGCTATGGCTACACCTTC. Translation: CASSLEAGTGGYGYTF.

The chain carries TRBV19 and TRBJ1-2; 7 bases are a match to TRBD1. This CDR3 is built from 14 residues. Trimming cost V 4 bases and J 3 bases; bases outside gene matches: 5. Germline CDR1 reads LNHDA; CDR2 reads SQIVND (reference sequence). CDR3 region: CASSTRQGYYGYTF. CDR3 DNA sequence: TGTGCCAGTAGTACCCGACAGGGCTACTATGGCTACACCTTC.

This clone was found a few times. This sequence joins TRBV3-1 (or the pseudogene TRBV3-2) and TRBJ2-5; the D is unclear. The CDR3 is made up of 14 amino acids. Germline values: CDR1 LGHDT, CDR2 YNNKEL (reference sequence). V lost 4 bases and J lost 4, with 13 bases in between. CDR3 nucleotides: TGTGCCAGCAGCCTACGTGCGGACCGAGAGACCCAGTACTTC. Translation gives CASSLRADRETQYF.

The chain uses TRBV2 and TRBJ1-4; perhaps TRBD1 as D (5 bases). Trimming pared 7 bases from V and 0 bases from J, leaving 12 bases between. This CDR3 is 15 amino acids long. Germline V gene data show CDR1 as SNHLY and CDR2 as FYNNEI. Here the CDR3 reads CASKGGGATNEKLFF. The CDR3 DNA is TGTGCCAGCAAGGGTGGGGGTGCAACTAATGAAAAACTGTTTTTT.

The CDR3 sequence is CASTPLAGNTIYF. CDR3 sequence (DNA): TGTGCCAGCACCCCGCTTGCTGGAAACACCATATATTTT. The rearrangement uses TRBV5-8 and TRBJ1-3; D gene uncertain. This CDR3 region has 13 residues. CDR1 and CDR2 (germline): SGHTS, YDEGEE. V lost 6 bases and J 2 bases, leaving 9 bases between the germline ends.

This chain joins TRBV4-1 and TRBJ2-7; the D gene is possibly TRBD1 (5 bases). The CDR3 consists of 15 residues. V was cut by 5 bases and J by 6 bases, with 20 bases left in between. Germline assignment: CDR1 MGHRA and CDR2 YSYEKL. CDR3 in amino acids: CASSEYRGFGVEQYF. The CDR3 DNA sequence: TGCGCCAGCAGCGAATATAGGGGTTTTGGGGTCGAGCAGTACTTC.

This chain connects TRBV5-6 to TRBJ2-3; 7 nucleotides match TRBD2. The germline CDR1 and CDR2 sequences are SGHDT and YYEEEE. CDR3 length equals 14 residues. The ends lost 0 bases at V and 4 bases at J; junction bases unmatched: 2. Written as DNA, the CDR3 is TGTGCCAGCAGCTTGGCAGCGGGGCCAGATACGCAGTATTTT. Amino acid sequence: CASSLAAGPDTQYF.

A few counts support this clone. This chain connects TRBV9 to TRBJ2-7; TRBD2 matches 8 bases. The CDR3 is 14 amino acids. The V and J ends lost 3 bases and 1 base, in that order; junction bases with no gene match: 3. Per germline, CDR1 SGDLS and CDR2 YYNGEE. The CDR3 here is CASSAGGVSYEQYF. CDR3 nucleotides: TGTGCCAGCAGCGCCGGGGGGGTTTCCTACGAGCAGTACTTC.

V and J are TRBV4-2 and TRBJ2-7; the D is unclear. Germline CDR1 LGHNA, CDR2 YNFKEQ. V was shortened by 0 bases and J by 6 bases, with 6 bases between the two germline ends. CDR3 length equals 12 residues. In DNA form, the CDR3 reads TGTGCCAGCAGCCAAGATGACCGCGAGCAGTACTTC. Amino acid sequence: CASSQDDREQYF.

This clone showed up just once. The gene calls are TRBV2 and TRBJ1-2; 10 nucleotides align to TRBD1. CDR1 and CDR2 from the germline V gene are SNHLY and FYNNEI. V lost 3 bases, J lost 5 bases, and 0 bases stayed unmatched. The CDR3 loop spans 13 amino acids. CDR3 region: CASSEGQGYGYTF. In DNA, the CDR3 is TGTGCCAGCAGTGAGGGACAGGGGTATGGCTACACCTTC.

The V gene is TRBV5-5, the J gene TRBJ1-2; D is possibly TRBD1 (6 bases). Trimming pared 0 bases from V and 0 bases from J, leaving 15 bases between. CDR1 is SGHKS, CDR2 YYEKEE, per germline (reference sequence). The CDR3 covers 17 residues. The CDR3 loop reads CASSLDYSTGANYGYTF. The CDR3 bases are TGTGCCAGCAGCTTGGACTACTCGACAGGAGCTAACTATGGCTACACCTTC. Combining the CDR3 with reference TRBV5-5 and TRBJ1-2 gives the whole variable domain DAGVTQSPTHLIKTRGQQVTLRCSPISGHKSVSWYQQVLGQGPQFIFQYYEKEERGRGNFPDRFSARQFPNYSSELNVNALLLGDSALYLCASSLDYSTGANYGYTFGSGTRLTVV.

This sequence joins TRBV4-3 and TRBJ2-1; D might be TRBD1 (5 bases). CDR3 length: 16 residues. Trimming pared 0 bases from V and 1 base from J, leaving 10 bases between. Germline CDR1 is LGHNA and CDR2 is YSLEER. The CDR3 reads CASSQDPQGSYNEQFF. The CDR3 DNA reads as TGCGCCAGCAGCCAAGATCCCCAGGGTTCCTACAATGAGCAGTTCTTC.

V gene TRBV9 combines with J gene TRBJ2-5, with a possible D match to TRBD2 (6 bases). Per germline, CDR1 SGDLS and CDR2 YYNGEE. This CDR3 spans 15 amino acids. V lost 2 bases to trimming and J lost 4 bases, with 15 bases between them. The CDR3 loop is CASSVRAGFSETQYF. CDR3 nucleotide sequence: TGTGCCAGCAGCGTCCGCGCGGGGTTTTCAGAGACCCAGTACTTC.

The rearrangement links TRBV7-9 to TRBJ2-2; D gene unclear. Per the germline V gene, CDR1 is SEHNR and CDR2 is FQNEAQ (reference sequence). V was trimmed by 5 bases and J by 7 bases, leaving 5 bases between them. CDR3 size: 11 residues. CDR3 bases: TGTGCCAGCAGCCGTAACGGGGAGCTGTTTTTT. Its translation is CASSRNGELFF.